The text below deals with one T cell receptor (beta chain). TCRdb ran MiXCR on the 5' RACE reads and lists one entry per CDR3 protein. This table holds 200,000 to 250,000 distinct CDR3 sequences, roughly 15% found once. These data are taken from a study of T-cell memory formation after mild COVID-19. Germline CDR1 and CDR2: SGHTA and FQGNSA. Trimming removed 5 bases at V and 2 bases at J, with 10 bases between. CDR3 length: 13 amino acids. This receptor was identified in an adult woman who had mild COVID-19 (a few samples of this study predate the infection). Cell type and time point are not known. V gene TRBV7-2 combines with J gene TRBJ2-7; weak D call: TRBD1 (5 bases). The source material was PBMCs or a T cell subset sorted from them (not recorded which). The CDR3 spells CASSTRATYEQYF. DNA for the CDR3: TGTGCCAGCAGCACCAGGGCAACCTACGAGCAGTACTTC.